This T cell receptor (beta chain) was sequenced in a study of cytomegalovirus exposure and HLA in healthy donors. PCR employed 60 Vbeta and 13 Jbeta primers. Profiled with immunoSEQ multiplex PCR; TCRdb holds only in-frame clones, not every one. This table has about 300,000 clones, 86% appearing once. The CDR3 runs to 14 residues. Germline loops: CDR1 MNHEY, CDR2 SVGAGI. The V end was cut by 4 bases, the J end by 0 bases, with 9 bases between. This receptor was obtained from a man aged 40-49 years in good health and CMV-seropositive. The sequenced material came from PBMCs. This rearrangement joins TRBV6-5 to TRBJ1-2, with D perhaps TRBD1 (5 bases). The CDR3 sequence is CASSFGTTNYGYTF. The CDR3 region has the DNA TGTGCCAGCAGTTTCGGGACTACTAACTATGGCTACACCTTC.